The 23 T cell receptor beta chains below come from one sample, sequenced in a study of T-cell reconstitution after alpha-beta-depleted transplantation in children listed by TCRdb under 2016. Libraries were built with PCR. Sequencing used an Illumina HiSeq 2500. TCR libraries were prepared with molecular barcoding, using unique molecular identifiers to normalize TCRbeta repertoire quantification. The public reads were reanalyzed by TCRdb: fastp trimming at Q25, MiXCR alignment, in-frame beta chains only. Every CDR3 protein is listed once, alongside the most common genes and DNA of its rows. The sample table records around 500,000 distinct CDR3 sequences; around 23% of these occur just once. The ten largest make up 13% to 15% of the sample. This sample's treatment or condition label indicates: allogeneic hematopoietic cell transplantation with graft depleted of TCRalphabeta T cells and CD19 B cells.

The source was PBMCs, mostly from graft donor cells, collected 360 days after TCRalphabeta/CD19-depleted stem cell transplant. These receptors were obtained from a boy in the first two years of life who had a stem cell transplant for acute myeloid leukemia, so the T cells may come from the graft donor.

In its sample, this clonotype was seen a few times. The rearrangement joins TRBV20-1 to TRBJ2-5; D remains unclear. Germline CDR1 is DFQATT and CDR2 is SNEGSKA (reference sequence). V lost 6 bases to trimming and J lost 1 base, with 15 bases between them. The CDR3 length is 14 residues. Written as DNA, the CDR3 is TGCAGTGCCAGTTTTCAGGCGCGCCAAGAGACCCAGTACTTC. It codes for CSASFQARQETQYF.

This clonotype appeared many times. This chain connects TRBV6-2 or TRBV6-3 to TRBJ2-1; tentative D call: TRBD2 (6 bases). V was shortened by 6 bases and J by 6 bases, with 12 bases between the two germline ends. Germline assignment: CDR1 MNHEY and CDR2 SVGEGT. The CDR3 totals 13 residues. Written as DNA, the CDR3 is TGTGCCAGCAGACTAGCTTCCCCCAATGAGCAGTTCTTC. It codes for CASRLASPNEQFF.

This clonotype occurred many times. This rearrangement joins TRBV4-3 to TRBJ1-6; D is ambiguous. This CDR3 comprises 15 residues. Deletions cut 1 base from V and 10 bases from J, with 14 bases between. The germline gives CDR1 LGHNA, CDR2 YSLEER. CDR3 protein: CASSQVTPLGSPLHF. The CDR3 nucleotides are TGCGCCAGCAGCCAAGTAACCCCGCTGGGGTCACCCCTCCACTTT.

The chain employs TRBV5-1 and TRBJ2-1; 7 bases are a match to TRBD1. V gave up 4 bases and J gave up 10 bases; unmatched junction bases: 8. Germline V gives CDR1 SGHRS, CDR2 YFSETQ. The CDR3 spans 13 residues. The CDR3 spells CASSVAMTGEQFF. The CDR3 DNA is TGCGCCAGCAGCGTGGCCATGACAGGGGAGCAGTTCTTC.

This clonotype occurred a few times. The chain joins TRBV6-1 to TRBJ1-1; D remains ambiguous. V was pared by 6 bases and J by 2 bases, with 13 bases between. This CDR3 comprises 14 residues. CDR1 is MNHNS and CDR2 is SASEGT in the germline V gene. CDR3 amino acids: CASRGPGGNTEAFF. The CDR3 region has the DNA TGTGCCAGCAGGGGCCCTGGCGGTAACACTGAAGCTTTCTTT.

This clonotype was counted ten times or more. The chain is built from TRBV12-3 or TRBV12-4 and TRBJ2-1, with D possibly being TRBD2 (6 bases). CDR3 length equals 14 residues. V dropped 2 bases and J dropped 5 bases, with 10 bases sitting between them. CDR3 protein: CASSLMGGDNEQFF. DNA of the CDR3: TGTGCCAGCAGTTTAATGGGCGGGGACAATGAGCAGTTCTTC.

This chain links TRBV20-1 with TRBJ2-7; D is unclear. There are 14 residues in the CDR3. CDR1 DFQATT and CDR2 SNEGSKA come from the germline V gene (reference sequence). The DNA of the CDR3 is TGCAGGAATATCTGGACCCCCGAGGCGGACGAGCAGTACTTC. Amino acids: CRNIWTPEADEQYF.

In this sample, this clonotype turned up many times. CDR3 sequence: CASRPHTDSGANVLTF. The CDR3 DNA sequence: TGTGCCAGCAGACCACATACAGACTCTGGGGCCAACGTCCTGACTTTC. J is TRBJ2-6 and V is TRBV6-2 or TRBV6-3; no definite D call. Trimming stripped 6 bases from V and 0 bases from J, with 12 bases between. Germline CDR1 MNHEY, CDR2 SVGEGT. This CDR3 is 16 amino acids long.

This clonotype appeared a few times. J is TRBJ2-1 and V is TRBV12-3 or TRBV12-4; TRBD1 matches 9 bases. Germline trimming cut 7 bases from V and 7 bases from J; bases unmatched to any gene: 14. The CDR3 runs 16 residues. The CDR3 DNA follows: TGTGCCAGCATTTGGGTCCGGGGGACAGGGAAGAATGAGCAGTTCTTC. It encodes CASIWVRGTGKNEQFF.

The chain combines TRBV12-3 or TRBV12-4 with TRBJ1-3; no reliable D call. CDR3 length: 15 residues. The ends were cut back, 10 bases at V and 6 bases at J, with 22 bases in the middle. The CDR3: CATRSASIFENTIYF. CDR3 sequence (DNA): TGTGCCACCCGATCCGCCTCCATCTTTGAAAACACCATATATTTT.

CDR3 DNA: TGCGCCAGCAGCTTTTCGGGACAGGGGGAGGACGAGCAGTACGTC. Translation gives CASSFSGQGEDEQYV. The chain employs TRBV5-1 and TRBJ2-7; 11 nucleotides agree with TRBD1. J lost 5 bases, V lost 2 bases, and 6 bases had no gene match. The CDR3 runs 15 residues. In germline, CDR1 is SGHRS, CDR2 YFSETQ.

This clonotype was seen a handful of times. The J gene is TRBJ2-3, the V gene TRBV12-3 or TRBV12-4, with D unresolved. The ends were cut back, 3 bases at V and 0 bases at J, with 10 bases in the middle. The CDR3 is 15 amino acids. CDR3: CASSLSSSSTDTQYF. CDR3 bases: TGTGCCAGCAGTTTGTCCTCATCTAGCACAGATACGCAGTATTTT.

This clonotype has only a few counts. The V and J genes are TRBV20-1 and TRBJ2-1; 8 bases match TRBD2. V was pared by 1 base and J by 6 bases, with 11 bases of the junction left unmatched. Per germline, CDR1 DFQATT and CDR2 SNEGSKA (reference sequence). The CDR3 sequence is 16 residues long. The CDR3 nucleotides are TGCAGTGCTAGAGGGGGCGGGGGGCTCTCACTCAATGAGCAGTTCTTC. Protein: CSARGGGGLSLNEQFF.

The CDR3 protein is CATYRTMGNEQFF. The CDR3 nucleotides are TGTGCCACCTACCGGACCATGGGCAATGAGCAGTTCTTC. The V call is TRBV12-3 or TRBV12-4, the J call TRBJ2-1; D is ambiguous. CDR3 size: 13 residues. V was trimmed by 10 bases and J by 6 bases, leaving 16 bases between them.

This clonotype was seen ten or more times. The CDR3 bases are TGCAGTGCTAGACAGACTTGGTTGGATACGCAGTATTTT. Protein product: CSARQTWLDTQYF. The chain joins TRBV20-1 to TRBJ2-3, with D hard to call. The CDR3 consists of 13 residues. V was trimmed by 2 bases and J by 6 bases, leaving 12 bases between them. Per germline, CDR1 DFQATT and CDR2 SNEGSKA (reference sequence).

This clonotype was counted once. The chain links TRBV7-2 to TRBJ2-4, with D possibly being TRBD2 (6 bases). Trimming took 1 base from V and 4 from J, leaving 14 bases between them. The CDR3 runs 16 residues. Germline CDR1 reads SGHTA; CDR2 reads FQGNSA. The CDR3 DNA follows: TGTGCCAGCAGCTTAGAAGGATGGGAGGAGAAAAACATTCAGTACTTC. Its translation: CASSLEGWEEKNIQYF.

This clonotype was counted ten times or more. This chain uses TRBV28 with TRBJ2-1, with 9 bases fitting TRBD1. CDR3 length equals 12 residues. Germline CDR1 and CDR2: MDHEN and SYDVKM. The J segment lost 7 bases and the V segment lost 10 bases, leaving 5 bases of the junction unmatched. The CDR3 DNA follows: TGTGCCACCGGGACAGGGAGTAATGAGCAGTTCTTC. Amino acids: CATGTGSNEQFF.

The rearrangement links TRBV11-3 to TRBJ2-1, with D uncertain. Trimming took 1 base from V and 8 from J, leaving 15 bases between them. Looked up from germline, CDR1 is SGHNT and CDR2 is YENEEA. This CDR3 region has 15 residues. The CDR3 DNA is TGTGCCAGCAGCTTAGGTCAGGTTGCCAGCCATGAGCAGTTCTTC. This codes for CASSLGQVASHEQFF.

This chain uses TRBV20-1 with TRBJ1-1; D uncertain. The length of the CDR3 is 13 residues. From germline, CDR1 is DFQATT and CDR2 SNEGSKA (reference sequence). V was trimmed by 3 bases and J by 5 bases, leaving 13 bases between them. In nucleotides, the CDR3 is TGCAGTGCTAGGATTCGAGGGAAAACTGAAGCTTTCTTT. It is translated as CSARIRGKTEAFF.

V usage is TRBV12-3 or TRBV12-4 and J usage is TRBJ1-5, with D hard to call. Trimming removed 3 bases at V and 4 bases at J, with 7 bases between. The CDR3 totals 13 residues. The CDR3 DNA sequence: TGTGCCAGCAGTTTTTCCCAGAATCAGCCCCAGCATTTT. This translates into CASSFSQNQPQHF.

The chain uses TRBV9 and TRBJ2-7, with D possibly called TRBD1 or TRBD2 (5 bases each). V shed 4 bases and J shed 6 bases, with 14 bases lying between them. This CDR3 has 13 amino acids. Germline values: CDR1 SGDLS, CDR2 YYNGEE. CDR3 residues: CASSYRDGGEQYF. The CDR3 DNA reads as TGTGCCAGCAGCTACCGGGACGGAGGCGAGCAGTACTTC. Based on the CDR3 plus reference TRBV9 and TRBJ2-7, the full variable domain is DSGVTQTPKHLITATGQRVTLRCSPRSGDLSVYWYQQSLDQGLQFLIQYYNGEERAKGNILERFSAQQFPDLHSELNLSSLELGDSALYFCASSYRDGGEQYFGPGTRLTVT.

This clonotype was counted between two and nine times. The chain links TRBV12-3 or TRBV12-4 to TRBJ2-3; 7 nucleotides match TRBD1. V lost 6 bases to trimming and J lost 2 bases; unmatched junction nucleotides: 14. The CDR3 loop spans 17 amino acids. The CDR3 protein is CASSPRLARGLTDTQYF. The CDR3 DNA follows: TGTGCCAGCAGCCCTCGTTTAGCGAGGGGGCTCACAGATACGCAGTATTTT.

This clonotype was found many times. The gene calls are TRBV29-1 and TRBJ1-1; D perhaps matches TRBD1 (5 bases). V lost 3 bases, J lost 0 bases, and 8 bases lay in between. The CDR3 loop spans 13 amino acids. In germline, CDR1 is SQVTM, CDR2 ANQGSEA. The CDR3 DNA follows: TGCAGCGTTGATCGGGGACTGAACACTGAAGCTTTCTTT. Translated: CSVDRGLNTEAFF.